A selection of T cell receptor beta chains follows, all from one sample in a study of cytomegalovirus exposure and HLA in healthy donors. Assay: immunoSEQ multiplex PCR; the TCRdb copy retains only in-frame clones and omits some. The sample includes 100,000 to 150,000 clones, just under 75% of them seen just once. Sequenced sample: PBMCs. All receptors come from a man in his forties or fifties in good health and CMV-seropositive. The CDR3 runs from the conserved cysteine through the conserved F or W. Each record gives: clone size, D gene, V gene, J gene, CDR3 DNA, CDR3 protein. A D gene is named only where the DNA matches it firmly. The listing skips clone size in some rows; elsewhere it reads once, few, many or a size class.

clone_size: -
d_call: TRBD1
v_call: TRBV6-1
j_call: TRBJ1-5
cdr3_nt: TGTGCCAGCAGCCGGGACAGGGGAAATCAGCCCCAGCATTTT
cdr3_aa: CASSRDRGNQPQHF

clone_size: -
d_call: TRBD1
v_call: TRBV28
j_call: TRBJ1-2
cdr3_nt: TGTGCCAGCAGTGATGACAGGGATCCCAGGCAGGGCTACACCTTC
cdr3_aa: CASSDDRDPRQGYTF

clone_size: once
d_call: TRBD1
v_call: TRBV7-9
j_call: TRBJ1-1
cdr3_nt: TGTGCCAGCAGCTGGGGACAGTCGATGAACACTGAAGCTTTCTTT
cdr3_aa: CASSWGQSMNTEAFF

clone_size: -
d_call: -
v_call: TRBV5-4
j_call: TRBJ1-1
cdr3_nt: TGTGCCAGCAGCTTGGTGGGGAGCACTGAAGCTTTCTTT
cdr3_aa: CASSLVGSTEAFF

clone_size: -
d_call: TRBD1
v_call: TRBV29-1
j_call: TRBJ1-1
cdr3_nt: TGCAGCTTCCACAGGGGGAACACTGAAGCTTTCTTT
cdr3_aa: CSFHRGNTEAFF

clone_size: -
d_call: TRBD2
v_call: TRBV10-2
j_call: TRBJ2-7
cdr3_nt: TGCGCCAGCAGTTTGACTAGCGGGAGCCCCTACGAGCAGTACTTC
cdr3_aa: CASSLTSGSPYEQYF

clone_size: -
d_call: -
v_call: TRBV27
j_call: TRBJ2-1
cdr3_nt: TGTGCCAGCAGTTTGGGGCAGGGCCACAATGAGCAGTTCTTC
cdr3_aa: CASSLGQGHNEQFF

clone_size: -
d_call: TRBD1
v_call: TRBV4-1
j_call: TRBJ1-4
cdr3_nt: TGCGCCAGCAGCCAAAACCGGGACAGCCTTCTGTCTGAAAAACTGTTTTTT
cdr3_aa: CASSQNRDSLLSEKLFF

clone_size: -
d_call: -
v_call: TRBV9
j_call: TRBJ1-4
cdr3_nt: TGTGCCAGCAGCGTAGGTGAGGAGGTGTCAAATGAAAAACTGTTTTTT
cdr3_aa: CASSVGEEVSNEKLFF

clone_size: -
d_call: -
v_call: TRBV5-1
j_call: TRBJ2-7
cdr3_nt: TGCGCCAGCAGCCCTGAGCGGGTCTCCTACGAGCAGTACTTC
cdr3_aa: CASSPERVSYEQYF

clone_size: -
d_call: TRBD1
v_call: TRBV5-4
j_call: TRBJ2-1
cdr3_nt: TGTGCCAGCAGAGGGACAGGGGTCATCATGGGTCAGGAGCAGTTCTTC
cdr3_aa: CASRGTGVIMGQEQFF

clone_size: once
d_call: -
v_call: TRBV28
j_call: TRBJ2-2
cdr3_nt: TGTGCCAGCAGTTATACCCTCCGGGAGATTCCCGGGGAGCTGTTTTTT
cdr3_aa: CASSYTLREIPGELFF

clone_size: -
d_call: TRBD1
v_call: TRBV19
j_call: TRBJ1-1
cdr3_nt: TGTGCCAGCCTATCAGGGACAGGGACCACTGAAGCTTTCTTT
cdr3_aa: CASLSGTGTTEAFF

clone_size: -
d_call: TRBD2
v_call: TRBV7-9
j_call: TRBJ2-7
cdr3_nt: TGTGCCAGCAGCTATAGCGGGAAGATTATCAGCGAGCAGTACTTC
cdr3_aa: CASSYSGKIISEQYF

clone_size: -
d_call: TRBD1
v_call: TRBV5-6
j_call: TRBJ1-3
cdr3_nt: TGTTGGGACAGACATAACTCTGGAAACACCATATATTTT
cdr3_aa: CWDRHNSGNTIYF

clone_size: few
d_call: -
v_call: TRBV2
j_call: TRBJ1-6
cdr3_nt: TGTGCCAGCAGTGAAGATCTGGAGAGCTCCTATAATTCACCCCTCCACTTT
cdr3_aa: CASSEDLESSYNSPLHF

clone_size: -
d_call: TRBD1
v_call: TRBV10-3
j_call: TRBJ2-7
cdr3_nt: TGTGCCATCAGCGATCGGACAGGGAGTAACAACGAGCAGTACTTC
cdr3_aa: CAISDRTGSNNEQYF

clone_size: -
d_call: -
v_call: TRBV7-9
j_call: TRBJ2-2
cdr3_nt: TGTGCCAGCAGCACCGACGGTATGAGGCTGTGGCACACCGGGGAGCTGTTTTTT
cdr3_aa: CASSTDGMRLWHTGELFF

clone_size: -
d_call: -
v_call: TRBV4-1
j_call: TRBJ1-2
cdr3_nt: TGCGCCAGCACCCCAAGCACAGGCTACTATGGCTACACCTTC
cdr3_aa: CASTPSTGYYGYTF

clone_size: -
d_call: TRBD2
v_call: TRBV30
j_call: TRBJ2-2
cdr3_nt: TGTGCCTGGAGGGTAGCGGGGGGAGCCGGGGAGCTGTTTTTT
cdr3_aa: CAWRVAGGAGELFF

clone_size: -
d_call: TRBD1
v_call: TRBV9
j_call: TRBJ1-6
cdr3_nt: TGTGCCAGCAGCGAACTGACAGGGTTGAGGTCACCCCTCCACTTT
cdr3_aa: CASSELTGLRSPLHF

clone_size: -
d_call: -
v_call: TRBV28
j_call: TRBJ1-1
cdr3_nt: TGTGCCAGCAGATGGAGCCCCGAGGGCACTGAAGCTTTCTTT
cdr3_aa: CASRWSPEGTEAFF

clone_size: -
d_call: -
v_call: TRBV6-1
j_call: TRBJ2-5
cdr3_nt: TGTGCCAGCCTACGGGGGGAGACCCAGTACTTC
cdr3_aa: CASLRGETQYF

clone_size: -
d_call: TRBD2
v_call: TRBV29-1
j_call: TRBJ2-4
cdr3_nt: TGCAGCGCATTTAGCGGGAGAGGAGAAAACATTCAGTACTTC
cdr3_aa: CSAFSGRGENIQYF

clone_size: -
d_call: -
v_call: TRBV7-6
j_call: TRBJ2-5
cdr3_nt: TGTGCCAGCAGCTCTACGAACGGGGTGGGAGAGACCCAGTACTTC
cdr3_aa: CASSSTNGVGETQYF

clone_size: -
d_call: TRBD2
v_call: TRBV29-1
j_call: TRBJ2-7
cdr3_nt: TGCAGCGTTGGACCCCTTTCGGGGGGTTCCTACGAGCAGTACTTC
cdr3_aa: CSVGPLSGGSYEQYF

clone_size: few
d_call: -
v_call: TRBV5-1
j_call: TRBJ2-1
cdr3_nt: TGCGCCAGCAGCTTCCGAACCATAGAGGATGAGCAGTTCTTC
cdr3_aa: CASSFRTIEDEQFF

clone_size: -
d_call: TRBD1
v_call: TRBV29-1
j_call: TRBJ2-3
cdr3_nt: TGCAGCGTTCGATTAAGGGACAGGGATTGGACAGATACGCAGTATTTT
cdr3_aa: CSVRLRDRDWTDTQYF

clone_size: -
d_call: -
v_call: TRBV5-5
j_call: TRBJ2-7
cdr3_nt: TGTGCCAGCAGCTTGGGGATCGTACAGGACCGGTACGAGCAGTACTTC
cdr3_aa: CASSLGIVQDRYEQYF

clone_size: few
d_call: TRBD2
v_call: TRBV7-6
j_call: TRBJ2-7
cdr3_nt: TGTGCCAGCAGCTCCGGGGGGGGGCTAGGACTCTACGAGCAGTACTTC
cdr3_aa: CASSSGGGLGLYEQYF

clone_size: -
d_call: -
v_call: TRBV11-2
j_call: TRBJ1-2
cdr3_nt: TGTGCCAGCAGCCAGGGTAATGTTGGCTACACCTTC
cdr3_aa: CASSQGNVGYTF

clone_size: -
d_call: -
v_call: TRBV25-1
j_call: TRBJ2-1
cdr3_nt: TGTGCCAGCAGTGAATCTAGGAATGAGCAGTTCTTC
cdr3_aa: CASSESRNEQFF

clone_size: -
d_call: -
v_call: TRBV27
j_call: TRBJ2-2
cdr3_nt: TGTGCCAGCAAGGAGGCTCCGGTGGGGGAGCTGTTTTTT
cdr3_aa: CASKEAPVGELFF

clone_size: -
d_call: TRBD1
v_call: TRBV18
j_call: TRBJ2-7
cdr3_nt: TGTGCCAGCTCATCAAGGGGGACAGGATACGAGCAGTACTTC
cdr3_aa: CASSSRGTGYEQYF

clone_size: -
d_call: -
v_call: TRBV6-6
j_call: TRBJ2-2
cdr3_nt: TGTGCCAGCAGTTACTCGAGAGAAGGGGAGCTGTTTTTT
cdr3_aa: CASSYSREGELFF

clone_size: -
d_call: -
v_call: TRBV16
j_call: TRBJ1-3
cdr3_nt: TGTGCCAGCAGCGCAGGGCGCTCTGGAAACACCATATATTTT
cdr3_aa: CASSAGRSGNTIYF